This TCR beta chain was sequenced during a study of cytomegalovirus exposure and HLA in healthy donors. Whole-study results and caveats: Per a later analysis, roughly 17,000 TCR beta sequences showed association with HLA alleles at 0.05 false discovery rate.

This clone appeared once. The antigen remains unidentified. CDR1 is KGHSH and CDR2 is LQKENI in the germline V gene. Trimming pared 5 bases from V and 4 bases from J, leaving 9 bases between. The CDR3 totals 13 residues. The PCR made use of 60 Vbeta and 13 Jbeta primers. Generated by immunoSEQ multiplex PCR, the TCRdb table keeps only in-frame clones and is missing some. In the table there are tens of thousands of clones, roughly 80% of which are singletons. The material sequenced was PBMCs. This TCR was recovered from a girl aged 2-10 years in good health and CMV-seropositive. This chain connects TRBV18 to TRBJ2-1; possible D gene TRBD1, 6 bases. The DNA of the CDR3 is TGTGCCAGCTCATCGGACAGTTACAATGAGCAGTTCTTC. Its protein product is CASSSDSYNEQFF.